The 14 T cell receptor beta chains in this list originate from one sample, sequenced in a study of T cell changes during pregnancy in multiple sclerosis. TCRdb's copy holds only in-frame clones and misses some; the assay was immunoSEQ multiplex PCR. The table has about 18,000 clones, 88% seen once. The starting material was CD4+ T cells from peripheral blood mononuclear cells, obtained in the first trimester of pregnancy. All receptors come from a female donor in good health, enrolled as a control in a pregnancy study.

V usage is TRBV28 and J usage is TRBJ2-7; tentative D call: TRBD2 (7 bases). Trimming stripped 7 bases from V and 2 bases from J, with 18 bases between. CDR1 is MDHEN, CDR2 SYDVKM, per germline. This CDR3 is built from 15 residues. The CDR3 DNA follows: TGTGCCAGCACCCTTAGGGGGGGACCTACCTACGAGCAGTACTTC. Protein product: CASTLRGGPTYEQYF.

The CDR3 coding sequence is TGCGCCAGCAGCTTAGCGGGGGCTAGCACAGATACGCAGTATTTT. Encoded protein: CASSLAGASTDTQYF. This chain joins TRBV5-1 and TRBJ2-3, with 8 bases that match TRBD2. Germline V gene data show CDR1 as SGHRS and CDR2 as YFSETQ. V dropped 2 bases and J dropped 0; count of bases not matched to a gene: 2. The CDR3 totals 15 residues.

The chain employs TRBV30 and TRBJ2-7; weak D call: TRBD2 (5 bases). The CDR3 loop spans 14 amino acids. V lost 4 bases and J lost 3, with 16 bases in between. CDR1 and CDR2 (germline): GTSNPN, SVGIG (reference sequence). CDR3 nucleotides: TGTGCCTGGACCCCTAGAGGGTTAGGCTACGAGCAGTACTTC. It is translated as CAWTPRGLGYEQYF.

CDR3 DNA sequence: TGTGCCACCAGCAGAACAGGGAACACTGAAGCTTTCTTT. Protein product: CATSRTGNTEAFF. V and J are TRBV15 and TRBJ1-1; D is perhaps TRBD1 (5 bases). The V gene lost 2 bases and the J gene lost 1 base, with 5 bases spanning the gap. This CDR3 spans 13 amino acids. CDR1 LNHNV and CDR2 YYDKDF come from the germline V gene (reference sequence).

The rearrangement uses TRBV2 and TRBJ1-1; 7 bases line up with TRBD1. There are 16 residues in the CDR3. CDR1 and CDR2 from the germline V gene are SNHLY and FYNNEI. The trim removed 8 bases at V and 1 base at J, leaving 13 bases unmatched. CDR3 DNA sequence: TGTGCCAGCCAAAGAGGGGGCAGGGGTGGGAACACTGAAGCTTTCTTT. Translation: CASQRGGRGGNTEAFF.

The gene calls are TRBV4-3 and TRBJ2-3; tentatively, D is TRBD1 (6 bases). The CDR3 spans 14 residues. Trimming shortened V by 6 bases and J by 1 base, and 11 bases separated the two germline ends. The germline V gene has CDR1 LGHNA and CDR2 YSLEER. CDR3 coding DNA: TGCGCCAGCAGGGGGGCGGCTCGCACAGATACGCAGTATTTT. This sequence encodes CASRGAARTDTQYF.

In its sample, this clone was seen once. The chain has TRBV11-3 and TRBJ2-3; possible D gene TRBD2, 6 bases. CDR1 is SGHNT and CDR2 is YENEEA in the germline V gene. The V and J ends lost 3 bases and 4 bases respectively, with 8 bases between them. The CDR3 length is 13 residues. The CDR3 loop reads CASSFGGADTQYF. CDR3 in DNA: TGTGCCAGCAGCTTCGGGGGTGCAGATACGCAGTATTTT.

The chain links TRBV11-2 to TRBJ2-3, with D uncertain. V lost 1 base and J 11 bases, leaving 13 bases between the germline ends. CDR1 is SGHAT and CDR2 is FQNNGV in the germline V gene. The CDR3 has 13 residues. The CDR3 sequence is CASSLGGLPKQYF. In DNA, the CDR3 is TGTGCCAGCAGCTTAGGAGGCTTGCCGAAGCAGTATTTT.

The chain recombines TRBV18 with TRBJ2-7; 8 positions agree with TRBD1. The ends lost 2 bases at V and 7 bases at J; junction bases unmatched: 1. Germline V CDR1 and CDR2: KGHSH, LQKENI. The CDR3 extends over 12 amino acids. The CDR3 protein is CASSPDRGEQYF. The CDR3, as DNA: TGTGCCAGCTCACCAGACAGGGGTGAGCAGTACTTC.

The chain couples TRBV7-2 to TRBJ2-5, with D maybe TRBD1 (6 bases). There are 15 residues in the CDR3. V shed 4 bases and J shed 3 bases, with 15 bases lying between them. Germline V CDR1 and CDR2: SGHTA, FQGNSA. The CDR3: CASSSAGTNKETQYF. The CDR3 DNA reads TGTGCCAGCAGCTCCGCCGGGACAAATAAAGAGACCCAGTACTTC.

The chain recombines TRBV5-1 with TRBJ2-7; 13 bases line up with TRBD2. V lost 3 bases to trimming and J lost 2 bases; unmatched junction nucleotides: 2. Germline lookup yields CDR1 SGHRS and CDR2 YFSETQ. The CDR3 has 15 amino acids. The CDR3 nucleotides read TGCGCCAGCAGCTCAGGACTAGCGGGAGCCTACGAGCAGTACTTC. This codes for CASSSGLAGAYEQYF.

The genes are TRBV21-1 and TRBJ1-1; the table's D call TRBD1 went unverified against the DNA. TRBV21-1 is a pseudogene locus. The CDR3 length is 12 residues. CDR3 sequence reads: CASRSVNTEAFF. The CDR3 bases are TGTGCCAGCAGGTCAGTGAACACTGAAGCTTTCTTT.

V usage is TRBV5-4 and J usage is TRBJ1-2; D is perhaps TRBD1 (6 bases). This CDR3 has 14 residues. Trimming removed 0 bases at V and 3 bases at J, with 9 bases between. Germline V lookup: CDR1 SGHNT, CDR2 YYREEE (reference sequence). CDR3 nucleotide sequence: TGTGCCAGCAGCTTGGCGGACAGATACTATGGCTACACCTTC. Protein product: CASSLADRYYGYTF.

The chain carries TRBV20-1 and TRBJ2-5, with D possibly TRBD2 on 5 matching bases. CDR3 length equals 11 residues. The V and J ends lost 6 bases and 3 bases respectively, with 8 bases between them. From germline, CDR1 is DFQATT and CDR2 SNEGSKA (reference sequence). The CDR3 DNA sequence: TGCAGTGCCTCCGGGGAAGAGACCCAGTACTTC. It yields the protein CSASGEETQYF.